The source of this T cell receptor (beta chain) is a study of T cell responses to AZD1222 COVID-19 vaccine. Study observations and caveats: The number of AZD1222 recipients seropositive at baseline was only 6 or 7. Clonal diversity was possibly underestimated; the donors were predominantly white British and more often female. Elevations in Spike-specific TCR breadth and depth followed administration of two AZD1222 doses.

Trimming removed 1 base from V and 7 bases from J, with 12 bases in between. Germline-derived CDR1 and CDR2 are SGHNT and YYREEE (reference sequence). The CDR3 extends over 14 amino acids. Some clones are missing from TCRdb's copy, which holds only in-frame ones; the method was immunoSEQ multiplex PCR. The data show approximately 190,000 clones, around 92% seen once. Concerning this clone: Its cognate antigen is unknown.

This clonotype was obtained from an adult in good health. This rearrangement joins TRBV5-4 to TRBJ2-1, with a tentative D call TRBD1 (7 bases). The specimen was peripheral blood, collected on day 0 of AZD1222 vaccination. For the CDR3, the DNA is TGTGCCAGCAGCTTGTCAGGGGGGCAAAATGAGCAGTTCTTC. Its protein product is CASSLSGGQNEQFF. The full variable domain, with the rest looked up from reference TRBV5-4 and TRBJ2-1, is ETGVTQSPTHLIKTRGQQVTLRCSSQSGHNTVSWYQQALGQGPQFIFQYYREEENGRGNFPPRFSGLQFPNYSSELNVNALELDDSALYLCASSLSGGQNEQFFGPGTRLTVL.